A single sample gave rise to the 20 T cell receptor beta chains below, sequenced in a study of metastatic and nonmetastatic thyroid tumors. Thyroid surgery took place with no prior treatment in any patient. MiXCR reprocessed the PCR reads for TCRdb. Among approximately 30,000 clones listed, approximately 31% were seen once. The sequenced sample consisted of blood. The receptor set was obtained from a female donor with papillary thyroid cancer or a benign thyroid nodule (not recorded which). Some clones in this sample may be carry-over from other donors' samples.

CDR3 loop: CASSQLGGSDSSYNSPLHF. The CDR3 DNA is TGTGCCAGTAGCCAGCTGGGAGGGTCTGACAGCTCCTATAATTCACCCCTCCACTTT. The chain has TRBV5-6 and TRBJ1-6, with D tentatively TRBD1 (5 bases). CDR3 length: 19 residues. The germline V gene encodes CDR1 SGHDT and CDR2 YYEEEE. The V end was cut by 8 bases, the J end by 0 bases, with 24 bases between.

In its sample, this clone was seen many times. The chain uses TRBV12-5 and TRBJ2-1; TRBD1 agrees at 10 bases. The CDR3 spans 16 residues. The germline V gene encodes CDR1 LGHNT and CDR2 FRNRAP. The J segment lost 2 bases and the V segment lost 5 bases, leaving 6 bases of the junction unmatched. Written as DNA, the CDR3 is TGTGCTAGTGGTCCAGAGGGACAGGGGACCTACAATGAGCAGTTCTTC. Protein sequence: CASGPEGQGTYNEQFF. The complete variable domain, with remaining parts taken from reference TRBV12-5 and TRBJ2-1, reads DARVTQTPRHKVTEMGQEVTMRCQPILGHNTVFWYRQTMMQGLELLAYFRNRAPLDDSGMPKDRFSAEMPDATLATLKIQPSEPRDSAVYFCASGPEGQGTYNEQFFGPGTRLTVL.

This clone was found once. This sequence joins TRBV20-1 and TRBJ2-7, with TRBD2 matching 8 bases. Germline assignment: CDR1 DFQATT and CDR2 SNEGSKA (reference sequence). The trim removed 4 bases at V and 4 bases at J, leaving 12 bases unmatched. The CDR3 is made up of 15 amino acids. The CDR3: CSANNAGTRGYEQYF. The CDR3 bases are TGCAGTGCTAACAACGCCGGGACTAGAGGTTACGAGCAGTACTTC.

This chain links TRBV11-2 with TRBJ2-7; TRBD2 matches 8 bases. Germline V gene data show CDR1 as SGHAT and CDR2 as FQNNGV. V lost 4 bases and J lost 3; bases outside the gene matches: 8. The CDR3 extends over 15 amino acids. The chain's CDR3 is CASSSLAGTLYEQYF. CDR3 nucleotides: TGTGCCAGCAGCTCCCTAGCGGGCACCCTCTACGAGCAGTACTTC.

V and J are TRBV2 and TRBJ2-1, with D perhaps given as TRBD1 or TRBD2 (5 bases each). The length of the CDR3 is 17 residues. Per germline, CDR1 SNHLY and CDR2 FYNNEI. V shed 7 bases and J shed 3 bases, with 22 bases lying between them. The CDR3 DNA sequence: TGTGCCAGCACCCCCAAGGGATGGGGGACCTACTACAATGAGCAGTTCTTC. Translated, it gives CASTPKGWGTYYNEQFF.

As concerns this clone: Likely a read error: the CDR3 ends without its conserved phenylalanine or tryptophan. This chain joins TRBV5-1 and TRBJ2-7, with D maybe TRBD2 (6 bases). Germline CDR1 SGHRS, CDR2 YFSETQ. The CDR3 is 16 amino acids. V was clipped by 0 bases and J by 3 bases, with 16 bases between them. The CDR3 region has the DNA TGCGCCAGCAGCTTGGTTTTAGTGGGAGGAAACTACGAGCAGTACCTC. Encoded protein: CASSLVLVGGNYEQYL.

This clone was picked up many times. The chain has TRBV7-6 and TRBJ2-5; no clear D. Trimming took 0 bases from V and 2 from J, leaving 1 base between them. The CDR3 consists of 12 residues. CDR1 and CDR2 (germline): SGHVS, FNYEAQ. The CDR3 reads CASSLAQETQYF. Written as DNA, the CDR3 is TGTGCCAGCAGCTTAGCTCAAGAGACCCAGTACTTC.

V is TRBV11-3 and J is TRBJ1-1; possibly TRBD1 for D (5 bases). Per the germline V gene, CDR1 is SGHNT and CDR2 is YENEEA. The V end lost 3 bases, the J end lost 0 bases, and 14 bases lay between the germline ends. This CDR3 region has 16 residues. The CDR3 nucleotides read TGTGCCAGCAGCTTCCCCCGGGGGAGCATGAACACTGAAGCTTTCTTT. This encodes CASSFPRGSMNTEAFF.

V gene TRBV30 combines with J gene TRBJ2-5; D not certain. Trimming removed 3 bases from V and 1 base from J, with 3 bases in between. Per the germline V gene, CDR1 is GTSNPN and CDR2 is SVGIG (reference sequence). This CDR3 spans 11 amino acids. CDR3 region: CAWSIQETQYF. The CDR3 DNA sequence: TGTGCCTGGAGCATCCAAGAGACCCAGTACTTC.

This clone was observed many times. The genes are TRBV9 and TRBJ1-1; D is ambiguous. The length of the CDR3 is 14 residues. Trimming left V 3 bases short and J 6 bases short, with 15 bases between. Per germline, CDR1 SGDLS and CDR2 YYNGEE. The CDR3 protein is CASSADGFIAEAFF. As DNA, the CDR3 is TGTGCCAGCAGCGCAGACGGGTTTATAGCTGAAGCTTTCTTT.

This clone was observed a single time. The rearrangement links TRBV5-1 to TRBJ2-7; either TRBD1 or TRBD2 may fit D (5 bases each). This CDR3 comprises 14 residues. Germline CDR1 and CDR2: SGHRS and YFSETQ. Trimming stripped 4 bases from V and 6 bases from J, with 17 bases between. The CDR3, as DNA: TGCGCCAGCAGCCTTGTGGGGGATATCCGCGAGCAGTACTTC. Protein sequence: CASSLVGDIREQYF.

This clone has at least ten counts. The rearrangement links TRBV6-4 to TRBJ2-1; possibly TRBD2 for D (6 bases). The V gene lost 0 bases and the J gene lost 4 bases, with 13 bases spanning the gap. CDR1 MRHNA and CDR2 SNTAGT come from the germline V gene. CDR3 length: 16 amino acids. Here the CDR3 reads CASSDSTGLEYNEQFF. As DNA, the CDR3 is TGTGCCAGCAGTGACTCCACGGGACTTGAGTACAATGAGCAGTTCTTC.

Comments on this clone: At one boundary the junction diverges from the germline segment, which might be a read error. The chain has TRBV20-1 and TRBJ1-2; 7 bases match TRBD1. The CDR3 spans 13 residues. The germline V gene has CDR1 DFQATT and CDR2 SNEGSKA (reference sequence). CDR3 loop: CSATPGGSNGNTF. For the CDR3, the DNA is TGCAGTGCCACCCCAGGGGGAAGCAATGGCAACACCTTC.

This chain links TRBV5-5 with TRBJ2-7; D is ambiguous. The V gene lost 6 bases and the J gene lost 4 bases, with 8 bases spanning the gap. This CDR3 is 11 amino acids long. Per germline, CDR1 SGHKS and CDR2 YYEKEE (reference sequence). The chain's CDR3 is CASTTSYEQYF. The CDR3 DNA is TGTGCCAGCACCACAAGTTACGAGCAGTACTTC.

In DNA form, the CDR3 reads TGTGCCAGCAGCTTAGATCCCAGCATGAACACTGAAGCTTTCTTT. Its protein product is CASSLDPSMNTEAFF. The chain employs TRBV11-2 and TRBJ1-1; no clear D. Trimming stripped 0 bases from V and 0 bases from J, with 8 bases between. The CDR3 spans 15 residues. Germline assignment: CDR1 SGHAT and CDR2 FQNNGV.

V and J are TRBV20-1 and TRBJ2-1, with D perhaps TRBD2 (7 bases). Germline CDR1 reads DFQATT; CDR2 reads SNEGSKA (reference sequence). Trimming stripped 1 base from V and 7 bases from J, with 11 bases between. This CDR3 is built from 13 residues. CDR3 sequence (DNA): TGCAGTGCTAGAGCGGGGGGCGGTAATGAGCAGTTCTTC. Translating it yields CSARAGGGNEQFF.

The CDR3 nucleotides are TGTGCCAGCTCACAGGGATCACAGTATACGCAGTATTTT. The encoded protein is CASSQGSQYTQYF. The V call is TRBV6-1, the J call TRBJ2-3; D might be TRBD1 (6 bases). This CDR3 has 13 amino acids. Germline V lookup: CDR1 MNHNS, CDR2 SASEGT. With 8 bases removed from V and 7 bases from J, the gap between germline ends came to 16 bases.

This clone was counted many times. The V gene is TRBV6-1, the J gene TRBJ2-3, with TRBD2 matching 7 bases. The CDR3 is 15 residues long. The germline V gene has CDR1 MNHNS and CDR2 SASEGT. The V segment lost 1 base and the J segment 0 bases; nucleotides outside the gene matches: 1. CDR3 in amino acids: CASSEVSGSTDTQYF. In DNA, the CDR3 is TGTGCCAGCAGTGAAGTTAGCGGGAGCACAGATACGCAGTATTTT.

This clone is classed as medium-sized. The CDR3 coding sequence is TGTGCCAGCAGCTCAATTGTCGGGCTTAGGGGCTACAATGAGCAGTTCTTC. Protein product: CASSSIVGLRGYNEQFF. The V gene is TRBV6-2 or TRBV6-3, the J gene TRBJ2-1; D may be TRBD1 (5 bases). Germline loops: CDR1 MNHEY, CDR2 SVGEGT. The CDR3 loop spans 17 amino acids. V lost 6 bases and J lost 3, with 21 bases in between.

Concerning this clone: The junction departs from the called germline gene at one end, perhaps through a read error. The chain carries TRBV6-2 or TRBV6-3 and TRBJ2-2; possible D gene TRBD1, 7 bases. Germline lookup yields CDR1 MNHEY and CDR2 SVGEGT. CDR3 length equals 17 residues. This CDR3 is CASCYPRSGGYTGELFF. CDR3 nucleotide sequence: TGCGCCAGCTGTTACCCCCGGTCAGGGGGGTACACCGGGGAGCTGTTTTTT.